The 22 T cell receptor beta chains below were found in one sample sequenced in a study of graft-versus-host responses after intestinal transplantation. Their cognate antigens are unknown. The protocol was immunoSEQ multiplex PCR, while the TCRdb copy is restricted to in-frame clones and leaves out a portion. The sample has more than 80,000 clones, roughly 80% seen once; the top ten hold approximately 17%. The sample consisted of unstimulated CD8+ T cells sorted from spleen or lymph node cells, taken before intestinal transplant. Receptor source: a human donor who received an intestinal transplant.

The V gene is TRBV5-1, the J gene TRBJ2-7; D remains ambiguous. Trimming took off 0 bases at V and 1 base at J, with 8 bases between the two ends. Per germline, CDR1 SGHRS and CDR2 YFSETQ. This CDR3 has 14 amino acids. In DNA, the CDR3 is TGCGCCAGCAGCTTGGTGTCGGGTTCCTACGAGCAGTACTTC. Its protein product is CASSLVSGSYEQYF. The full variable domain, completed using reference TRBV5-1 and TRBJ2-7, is KAGVTQTPRYLIKTRGQQVTLSCSPISGHRSVSWYQQTPGQGLQFLFEYFSETQRNKGNFPGRFSGRQFSNSRSEMNVSTLELGDSALYLCASSLVSGSYEQYFGPGTRLTVT.

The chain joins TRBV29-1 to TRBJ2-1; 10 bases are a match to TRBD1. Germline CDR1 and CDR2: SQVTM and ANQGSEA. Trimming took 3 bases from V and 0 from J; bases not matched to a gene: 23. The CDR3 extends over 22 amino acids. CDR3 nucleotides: TGCAGCGTTGACTCCTTCCTTGGGCAAGACAGGGGGCTTCCCAGCTCCTACAATGAGCAGTTCTTC. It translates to CSVDSFLGQDRGLPSSYNEQFF.

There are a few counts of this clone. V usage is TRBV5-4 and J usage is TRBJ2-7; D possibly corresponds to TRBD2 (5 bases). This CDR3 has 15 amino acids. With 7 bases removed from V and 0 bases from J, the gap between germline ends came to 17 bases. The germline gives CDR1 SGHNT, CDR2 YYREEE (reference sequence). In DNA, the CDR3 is TGTGCCAGCGGTTGGTCTCCGGGGAGCTCCTACGAGCAGTACTTC. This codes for CASGWSPGSSYEQYF.

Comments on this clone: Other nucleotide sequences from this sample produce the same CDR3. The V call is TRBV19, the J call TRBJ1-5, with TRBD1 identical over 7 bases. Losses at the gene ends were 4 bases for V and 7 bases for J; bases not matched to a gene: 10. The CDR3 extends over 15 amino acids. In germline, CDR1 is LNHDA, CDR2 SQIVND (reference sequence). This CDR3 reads CASSRTGAGGQPQHF. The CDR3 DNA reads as TGTGCCAGTAGTAGAACGGGGGCAGGGGGGCAGCCCCAGCATTTT. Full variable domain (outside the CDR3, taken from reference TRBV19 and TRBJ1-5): DGGITQSPKYLFRKEGQNVTLSCEQNLNHDAMYWYRQDPGQGLRLIYYSQIVNDFQKGDIAEGYSVSREKKESFPLTVTSAQKNPTAFYLCASSRTGAGGQPQHFGDGTRLSIL.

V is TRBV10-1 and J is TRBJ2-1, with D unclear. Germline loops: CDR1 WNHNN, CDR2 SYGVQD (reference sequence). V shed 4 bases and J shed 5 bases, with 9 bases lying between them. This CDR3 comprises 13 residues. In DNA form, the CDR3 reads TGCGCCAGCAGTGTTAACAAAGACAATGAGCAGTTCTTC. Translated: CASSVNKDNEQFF.

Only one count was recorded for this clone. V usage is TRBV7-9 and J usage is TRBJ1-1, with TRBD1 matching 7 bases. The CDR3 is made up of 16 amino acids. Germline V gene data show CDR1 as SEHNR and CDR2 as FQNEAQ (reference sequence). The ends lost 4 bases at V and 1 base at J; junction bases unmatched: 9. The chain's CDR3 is CASSYYRGRKNTEAFF. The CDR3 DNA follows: TGTGCCAGCAGCTACTACAGGGGCAGGAAGAACACTGAAGCTTTCTTT. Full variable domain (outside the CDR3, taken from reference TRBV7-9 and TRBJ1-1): DTGVSQNPRHKITKRGQNVTFRCDPISEHNRLYWYRQTLGQGPEFLTYFQNEAQLEKSRLLSDRFSAERPKGSFSTLEIQRTEQGDSAMYLCASSYYRGRKNTEAFFGQGTRLTVV.

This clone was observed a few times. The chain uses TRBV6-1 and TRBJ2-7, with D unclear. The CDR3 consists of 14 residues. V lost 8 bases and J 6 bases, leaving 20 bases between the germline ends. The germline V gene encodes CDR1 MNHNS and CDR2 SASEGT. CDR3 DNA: TGTGCCAGCGGAAGACACATTCTACTTACCGAGCAGTACTTC. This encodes CASGRHILLTEQYF.

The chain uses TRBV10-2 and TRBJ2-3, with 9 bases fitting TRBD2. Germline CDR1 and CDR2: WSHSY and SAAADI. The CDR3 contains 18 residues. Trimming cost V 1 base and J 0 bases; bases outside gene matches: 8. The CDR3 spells CASSEFDGTSPSTDTQYF. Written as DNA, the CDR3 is TGCGCCAGCAGTGAGTTTGATGGGACTAGCCCTAGCACAGATACGCAGTATTTT.

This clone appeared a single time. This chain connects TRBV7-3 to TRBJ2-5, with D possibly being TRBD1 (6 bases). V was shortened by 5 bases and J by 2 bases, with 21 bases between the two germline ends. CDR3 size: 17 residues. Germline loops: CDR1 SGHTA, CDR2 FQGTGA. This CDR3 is CASSQYPQGRLQETQYF. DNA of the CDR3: TGTGCCAGCAGCCAGTATCCACAGGGCCGTCTACAAGAGACCCAGTACTTC.

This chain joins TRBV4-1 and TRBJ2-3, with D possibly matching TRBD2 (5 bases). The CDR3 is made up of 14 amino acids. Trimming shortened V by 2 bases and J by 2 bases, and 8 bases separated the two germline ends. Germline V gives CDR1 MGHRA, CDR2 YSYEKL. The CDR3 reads CASSQLGLTDTQYF. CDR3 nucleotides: TGCGCCAGCAGCCAATTAGGACTCACAGATACGCAGTATTTT.

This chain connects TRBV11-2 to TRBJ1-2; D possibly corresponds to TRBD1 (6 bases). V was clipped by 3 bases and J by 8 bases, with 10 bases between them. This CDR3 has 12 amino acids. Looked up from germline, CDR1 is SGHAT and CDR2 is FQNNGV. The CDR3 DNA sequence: TGTGCCAGCAGCTTGACAGGTTGGGGCTACACCTTC. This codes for CASSLTGWGYTF.

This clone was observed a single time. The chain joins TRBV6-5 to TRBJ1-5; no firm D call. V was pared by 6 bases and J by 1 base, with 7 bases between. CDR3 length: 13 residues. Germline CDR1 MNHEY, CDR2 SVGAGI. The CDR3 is CASSYQSNQPQHF. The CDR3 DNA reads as TGTGCCAGCAGCTACCAAAGCAATCAGCCCCAGCATTTT.

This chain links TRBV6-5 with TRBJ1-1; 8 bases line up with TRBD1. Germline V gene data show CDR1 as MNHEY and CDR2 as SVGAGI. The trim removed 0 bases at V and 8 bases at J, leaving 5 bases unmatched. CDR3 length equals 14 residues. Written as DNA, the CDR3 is TGTGCCAGCAGTTACTCGGGAGGACAGGGCGAAGCTTTCTTT. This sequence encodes CASSYSGGQGEAFF.

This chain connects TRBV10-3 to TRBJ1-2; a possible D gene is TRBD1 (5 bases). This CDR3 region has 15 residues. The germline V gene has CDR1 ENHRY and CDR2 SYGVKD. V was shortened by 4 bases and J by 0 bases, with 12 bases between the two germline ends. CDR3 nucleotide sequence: TGTGCCATCAGTGCCTCGACAGACACTAACTATGGCTACACCTTC. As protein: CAISASTDTNYGYTF.

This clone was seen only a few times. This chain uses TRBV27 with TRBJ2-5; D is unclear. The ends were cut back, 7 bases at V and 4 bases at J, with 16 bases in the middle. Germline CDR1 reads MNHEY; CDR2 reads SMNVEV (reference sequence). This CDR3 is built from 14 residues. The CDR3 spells CASKDRRVVETQYF. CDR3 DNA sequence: TGTGCCAGCAAGGATCGGCGCGTTGTAGAGACCCAGTACTTC.

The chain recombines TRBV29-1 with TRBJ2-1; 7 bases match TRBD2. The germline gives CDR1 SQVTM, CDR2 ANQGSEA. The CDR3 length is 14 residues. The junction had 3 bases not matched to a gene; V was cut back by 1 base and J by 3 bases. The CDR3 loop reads CSVEGLAIYNEQFF. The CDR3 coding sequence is TGCAGCGTTGAAGGACTAGCAATCTACAATGAGCAGTTCTTC.

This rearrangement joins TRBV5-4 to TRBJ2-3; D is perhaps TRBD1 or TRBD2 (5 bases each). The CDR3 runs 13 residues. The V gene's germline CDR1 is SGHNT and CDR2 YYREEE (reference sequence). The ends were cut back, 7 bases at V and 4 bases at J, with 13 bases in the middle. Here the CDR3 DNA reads TGTGCCAGCCGGGACCCCCAGGCAGATACGCAGTATTTT. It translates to CASRDPQADTQYF. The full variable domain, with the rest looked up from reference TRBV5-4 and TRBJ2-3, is ETGVTQSPTHLIKTRGQQVTLRCSSQSGHNTVSWYQQALGQGPQFIFQYYREEENGRGNFPPRFSGLQFPNYSSELNVNALELDDSALYLCASRDPQADTQYFGPGTRLTVL.

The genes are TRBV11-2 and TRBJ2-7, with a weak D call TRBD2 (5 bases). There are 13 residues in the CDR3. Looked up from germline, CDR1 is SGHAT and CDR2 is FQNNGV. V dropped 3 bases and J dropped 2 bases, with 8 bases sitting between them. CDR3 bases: TGTGCCAGCAGCTTCGAGGGAACCTACGAGCAGTACTTC. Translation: CASSFEGTYEQYF. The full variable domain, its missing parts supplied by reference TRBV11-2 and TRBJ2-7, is EAGVAQSPRYKIIEKRQSVAFWCNPISGHATLYWYQQILGQGPKLLIQFQNNGVVDDSQLPKDRFSAERLKGVDSTLKIQPAKLEDSAVYLCASSFEGTYEQYFGPGTRLTVT.

CDR3 residues: CASSLDYPDSFNQPQHF. CDR3 DNA sequence: TGCGCCAGCAGCTTGGACTACCCGGACAGCTTCAATCAGCCCCAGCATTTT. The rearrangement links TRBV5-1 to TRBJ1-5, with D perhaps matching TRBD1 (6 bases). The V gene's germline CDR1 is SGHRS and CDR2 YFSETQ. This CDR3 contains 17 residues. V lost 0 bases, J lost 3 bases, and 16 bases lay in between.

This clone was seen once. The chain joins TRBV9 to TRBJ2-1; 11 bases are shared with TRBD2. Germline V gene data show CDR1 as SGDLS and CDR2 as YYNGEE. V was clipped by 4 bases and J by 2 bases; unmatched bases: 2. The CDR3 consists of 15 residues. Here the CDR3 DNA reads TGTGCCAGCAGCCCTAGCGGGGGGCCCTACAATGAGCAGTTCTTC. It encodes CASSPSGGPYNEQFF.

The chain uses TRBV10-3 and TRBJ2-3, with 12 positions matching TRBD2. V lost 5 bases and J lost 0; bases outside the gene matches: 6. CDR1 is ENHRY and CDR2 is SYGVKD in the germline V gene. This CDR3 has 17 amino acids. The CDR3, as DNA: TGTGCCATCAGTAGTACTAGCGGGGGGCTTAGCACAGATACGCAGTATTTT. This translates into CAISSTSGGLSTDTQYF.

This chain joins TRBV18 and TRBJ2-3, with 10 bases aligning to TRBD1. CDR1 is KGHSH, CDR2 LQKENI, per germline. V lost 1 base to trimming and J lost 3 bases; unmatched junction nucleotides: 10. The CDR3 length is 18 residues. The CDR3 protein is CASSPLPGQGYETDTQYF. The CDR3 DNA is TGTGCCAGCTCACCACTTCCGGGACAGGGGTACGAAACAGATACGCAGTATTTT.